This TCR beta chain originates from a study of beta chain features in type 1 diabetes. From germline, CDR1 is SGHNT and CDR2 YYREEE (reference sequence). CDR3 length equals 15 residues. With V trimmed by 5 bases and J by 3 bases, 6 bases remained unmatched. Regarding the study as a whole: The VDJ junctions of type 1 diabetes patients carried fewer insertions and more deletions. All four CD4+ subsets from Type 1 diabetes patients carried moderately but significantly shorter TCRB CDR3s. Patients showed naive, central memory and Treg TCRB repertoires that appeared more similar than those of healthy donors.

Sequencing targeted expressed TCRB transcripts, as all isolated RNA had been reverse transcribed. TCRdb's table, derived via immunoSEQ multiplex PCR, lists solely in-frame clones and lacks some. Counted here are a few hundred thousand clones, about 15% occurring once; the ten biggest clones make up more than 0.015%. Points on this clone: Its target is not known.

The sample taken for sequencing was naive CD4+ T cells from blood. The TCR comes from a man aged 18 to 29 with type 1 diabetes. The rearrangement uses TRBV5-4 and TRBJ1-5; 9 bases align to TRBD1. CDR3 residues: CASSPGQGDNQPQHF. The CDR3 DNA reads TGTGCCAGCAGTCCGGGACAGGGTGACAATCAGCCCCAGCATTTT.